A selection of T cell receptor delta chains follows, all from one sample in a study of Vδ1+ human thymocytes. TCRdb re-called the multiplex PCR reads via CATT. Of over 65,000 delta-chain clones in the sample, about 35% are singletons; the top ten hold roughly 0.26%. Source material: Vdelta1+ gamma-delta thymocytes from the thymus. Every receptor here comes from a boy under two years old who had congenital heart surgery. The CDR3 runs from the conserved cysteine through the conserved F or W. A D gene is named only where the DNA matches it firmly. A clone size is listed for some rows: how often the clone was seen (once, few, many), or a class if it is expanded.

TRDV1	.	.	15	TRDJ1	CALGERFRPPYKVIF	TGTGCTCTTGGGGAACGGTTCCGACCCCCGTATAAAGTCATCTTT
TRDV1	.	.	22	TRDJ1	CALGTRFLPVVGEPMYTDKLIF	TGTGCTCTTGGGACCCGTTTCCTACCAGTGGTGGGGGAACCGATGTACACCGATAAACTCATCTTT
TRDV1	TRDD3	.	22	TRDJ1	CALGERGTPVWGMMGNTDKLIF	TGTGCTCTTGGGGAACGGGGCACACCGGTCTGGGGGATGATGGGGAACACCGATAAACTCATCTTT
TRDV1	.	.	14	TRDJ1	CALGGPRYTDKLIF	TGTGCTCTTGGGGGCCCTAGGTACACCGATAAACTCATCTTT
TRDV2	TRDD3	.	15	TRDJ1	CACDLVLGYTDKLIF	TGTGCCTGTGACCTTGTACTGGGGTACACCGATAAACTCATCTTT
TRDV1	.	.	21	TRDJ1	CALGEYSSSRLRDCYTDKLIF	TGTGCTCTTGGGGAATATTCCTCCTCTAGGCTACGCGATTGTTACACCGATAAACTCATCTTT
TRDV1	TRDD3	.	24	TRDJ1	CALGELTPTSATGGYKGYTDKLIF	TGTGCTCTTGGGGAACTCACGCCCACCTCTGCTACTGGGGGATACAAGGGGTACACCGATAAACTCATCTTT
TRDV1	.	.	18	TRDJ1	CALGELRVLGDHTDKLIF	TGTGCTCTTGGGGAACTCAGGGTACTCGGGGACCACACCGATAAACTCATCTTT
TRDV2	.	few	15	TRDJ1	CACDTDGRGLGKLIF	TGTGCCTGTGACACCGATGGTAGAGGACTGGGTAAACTCATCTTT
TRDV1	TRDD3	.	17	TRDJ1	CALGEVYWGTEYDKLIF	TGTGCTCTTGGGGAAGTCTACTGGGGGACTGAATACGATAAACTCATCTTT
TRDV1	TRDD3	.	17	TRDJ1	CALGEIFRGIRTDKLIF	TGTGCTCTTGGGGAAATCTTCCGGGGGATACGCACCGATAAACTCATCTTT
TRDV1	.	.	15	TRDJ1	CALGGYFPELDKLIF	TGTGCTCTTGGGGGATACTTCCCTGAACTCGATAAACTCATCTTT
TRDV1	TRDD3	once	21	TRDJ1	CALGGNGPSVYWGMARNKLIF	TGTGCTCTTGGGGGGAACGGTCCTTCGGTCTACTGGGGGATGGCCCGTAATAAACTCATCTTT
TRDV1	TRDD3	few	19	TRDJ1	CALGPHYAGDTHNADKLIF	TGTGCTCTTGGTCCTCACTACGCTGGGGATACTCATAATGCCGATAAACTCATCTTT
TRDV1	TRDD3	few	20	TRDJ1	CALGPPSDPKYWGYTDKLIF	TGTGCTCTTGGACCCCCATCGGACCCTAAGTACTGGGGATACACCGATAAACTCATCTTT
TRDV1	TRDD3	few	19	TRDJ1	CALGELSTGGRGHTDKLIF	TGTGCTCTTGGGGAACTAAGTACTGGGGGCCGGGGGCACACCGATAAACTCATCTTT
TRDV1	TRDD3	few	20	TRDJ1	CALGDPHDWGPPLYTDKLIF	TGTGCTCTTGGGGACCCCCACGACTGGGGGCCCCCCTTATACACCGATAAACTCATCTTT
TRDV2	TRDD3	.	23	TRDJ1	CACDGEHTATRLGDTMYTDKLIF	TGCGCCTGTGACGGGGAGCACACCGCGACACGGCTGGGGGACACGATGTACACCGATAAACTCATCTTT
TRDV1	.	.	22	TRDJ1	CALGPLRVSVPLYSRLTDKLIF	TGTGCTCTTGGGCCCCTGAGGGTTTCAGTGCCACTTTACTCACGTCTCACCGATAAACTCATCTTT
TRDV1	TRDD3	.	19	TRDJ1	CALGELFAWGMGISDKLIF	TGTGCTCTTGGGGAACTCTTCGCCTGGGGGATGGGGATCTCCGATAAACTCATCTTT
TRAV29/DV5	TRDD3	.	17	TRDJ1	CAASDVSSLGDTDKLIF	TGTGCAGCAAGCGACGTCTCGTCCCTGGGGGACACCGATAAACTCATCTTT
TRDV1	TRDD3	.	24	TRDJ1	CALGERYTHPILGDTPKYTDKLIF	TGTGCTCTTGGGGAACGATACACTCACCCGATTCTGGGGGATACGCCTAAGTACACCGATAAACTCATCTTT
TRDV1	.	.	22	TRDJ1	CALGDPGSRWSVLGLFHDKLIF	TGTGCTCTTGGGGACCCCGGGTCTCGTTGGTCCGTACTGGGACTGTTCCACGATAAACTCATCTTT
TRDV1	.	.	24	TRDJ1	CALGERSVPPKVNVGTSYTDKLIF	TGTGCTCTTGGGGAAAGGAGCGTCCCTCCTAAAGTTAACGTAGGGACATCATACACCGATAAACTCATCTTT
TRDV1	.	few	17	TRDJ1	CALGVQASAPYTDKLIF	TGTGCTCTTGGGGTACAGGCCTCCGCCCCGTACACCGATAAACTCATCTTT
TRDV1	TRDD3	.	19	TRDJ1	CALGETPAGGPNYTDKLIF	TGTGCTCTTGGGGAAACCCCAGCTGGGGGACCTAATTACACCGATAAACTCATCTTT
TRDV1	TRDD3	.	21	TRDJ1	CALGALWAVLGDTRRTDKLIF	TGTGCTCTTGGGGCGCTATGGGCCGTACTGGGGGATACAAGACGTACCGATAAACTCATCTTC